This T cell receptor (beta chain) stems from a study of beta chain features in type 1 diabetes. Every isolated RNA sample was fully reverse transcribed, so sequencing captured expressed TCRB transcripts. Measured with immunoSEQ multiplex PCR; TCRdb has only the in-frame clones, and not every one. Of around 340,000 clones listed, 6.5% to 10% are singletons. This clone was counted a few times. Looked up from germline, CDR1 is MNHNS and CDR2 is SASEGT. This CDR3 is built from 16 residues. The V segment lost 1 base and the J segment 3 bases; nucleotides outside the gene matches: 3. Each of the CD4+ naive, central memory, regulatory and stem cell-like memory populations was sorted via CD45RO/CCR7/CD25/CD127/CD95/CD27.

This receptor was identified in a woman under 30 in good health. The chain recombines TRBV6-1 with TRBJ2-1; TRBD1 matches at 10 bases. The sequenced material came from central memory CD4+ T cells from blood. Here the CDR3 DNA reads TGTGCCAGCAGTGAAGTGAGGACAGGGGGCTACAATGAGCAGTTCTTC. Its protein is CASSEVRTGGYNEQFF.